This paragraph reports one T cell receptor (beta chain). Its antigen is not identified. Other DNA sequences in this sample translate to the same CDR3. Here immunoSEQ multiplex PCR was the method, and the copy in TCRdb shows in-frame clones only, minus some. This table holds a few hundred thousand clones, about 61% found once. V was clipped by 2 bases and J by 2 bases, with 8 bases between them. Germline CDR1 is MNHEY and CDR2 is SMNVEV (reference sequence). The CDR3 totals 14 residues. The sample originates from a study of cytotoxic CD8 clonotypes in ibrutinib-treated CLL. Study-wide context: Among patients, roughly 25 responded partially and 2 completely; about 14 then stayed remitted and some 12 progressed after median around 66 months. Once treatment had gone on for a median of 12 months, range 6 to 36, response samples were drawn. Study-wide results and caveats: Sustained-remission and progressing patients had different sampling times.

This TCR was recovered from a human donor with chronic lymphocytic leukemia. The input for sequencing was PBMCs, taken after 36 months of ibrutinib treatment. This chain joins TRBV27 and TRBJ2-3; D unresolved. The chain's CDR3 is CASSLRRPTDTQYF. CDR3 DNA sequence: TGTGCCAGCAGTTTACGTCGGCCCACAGATACGCAGTATTTT.